A selection of T cell receptor beta chains follows, all from one sample in a study of T cell changes during pregnancy in multiple sclerosis. Data came from immunoSEQ multiplex PCR; TCRdb stores just in-frame clones and leaves some out. The table lists approximately 43,000 clones, around 92% of them singletons. Sample: CD8+ T cells from peripheral blood mononuclear cells, taken in the third trimester of pregnancy. The receptors were sampled from a female donor with multiple sclerosis, enrolled in a pregnancy study. The CDR3 runs from the conserved cysteine through the conserved F or W. The D gene is left open where the match is weak. Clone size appears in some rows only: once, few, many, or a class for an expanded clone.

j_call: TRBJ2-1
clone_size: .
v_call: TRBV7-9
d_call: TRBD2
cdr3_nt: TGTGCCAGCAGCCCGGAGGTTGCCGGGGGGTACAATGAGCAGTTCTTC
cdr3_aa: CASSPEVAGGYNEQFF

j_call: TRBJ2-2
clone_size: .
v_call: TRBV4-2
d_call: TRBD2
cdr3_nt: TGTGCCAGCAGCCAAGATGGGGAGGGAGCCACCGGGGAGCTGTTTTTT
cdr3_aa: CASSQDGEGATGELFF

j_call: TRBJ2-7
clone_size: .
v_call: TRBV6-4
d_call: TRBD1
cdr3_nt: TGTGCCAGCAGTGAGGGACAGGGATCCTACGAGCAGTACTTC
cdr3_aa: CASSEGQGSYEQYF

j_call: TRBJ2-5
clone_size: .
v_call: TRBV29-1
d_call: TRBD2
cdr3_nt: TGCAGCGTTGTAACGCCAGATAGCGGGAGGGCTCCCTTTCAAGAGACCCAGTACTTC
cdr3_aa: CSVVTPDSGRAPFQETQYF

j_call: TRBJ1-4
clone_size: .
v_call: TRBV5-1
d_call: TRBD1
cdr3_nt: TGCGCCAGCAGCTGGGACAGCTCTGACCGTAATGAAAAACTGTTTTTT
cdr3_aa: CASSWDSSDRNEKLFF

j_call: TRBJ2-5
clone_size: .
v_call: TRBV7-3
d_call: TRBD2
cdr3_nt: TGTGCCAGCAGCCGGTCGGGGGGTACGGGGGAGACCCAGTACTTC
cdr3_aa: CASSRSGGTGETQYF

j_call: TRBJ1-1
clone_size: few
v_call: TRBV14
d_call: .
cdr3_nt: TGTGCCAGCAGCCAAGATACCCCTGGACACTGGAACACTGAAGCTTTCTTT
cdr3_aa: CASSQDTPGHWNTEAFF

j_call: TRBJ2-7
clone_size: .
v_call: TRBV27
d_call: .
cdr3_nt: TGTGCCAGCAGGGGGCAGAGCTCCTACGAGCAGTACTTC
cdr3_aa: CASRGQSSYEQYF

j_call: TRBJ2-1
clone_size: .
v_call: TRBV16
d_call: TRBD2
cdr3_nt: TGTGCCAGCAGCCAATCTTATGATGGTAGCGGGACCCGCAATGAGCAGTTCTTC
cdr3_aa: CASSQSYDGSGTRNEQFF

j_call: TRBJ2-1
clone_size: once
v_call: TRBV28
d_call: TRBD2
cdr3_nt: TGTGCCAGCAGTTTGGCTAGCGGGACTCTAGATGAGCAGTTCTTC
cdr3_aa: CASSLASGTLDEQFF

j_call: TRBJ2-5
clone_size: .
v_call: TRBV19
d_call: TRBD2
cdr3_nt: TGTGCCAGTAGTCCATCAGCGGGGGGAGGAGAGACCCAGTACTTC
cdr3_aa: CASSPSAGGGETQYF

j_call: TRBJ1-1
clone_size: .
v_call: TRBV28
d_call: .
cdr3_nt: TGTGCCAGCAGTTCCACAGGAGTGACTGAAGCTTTCTTT
cdr3_aa: CASSSTGVTEAFF

j_call: TRBJ2-3
clone_size: .
v_call: TRBV27
d_call: .
cdr3_nt: TGTGCCAGCAGTTATAGCGGAACCACAGATACGCAGTATTTT
cdr3_aa: CASSYSGTTDTQYF

j_call: TRBJ2-3
clone_size: .
v_call: TRBV14
d_call: .
cdr3_nt: TGTGCCAGCAGCCAGTGGGTCGACACTCGCACAGATACGCAGTATTTT
cdr3_aa: CASSQWVDTRTDTQYF

j_call: TRBJ2-1
clone_size: .
v_call: TRBV28
d_call: .
cdr3_nt: TGTGCCAGCGGACACTACAATGAGCAGTTCTTC
cdr3_aa: CASGHYNEQFF

j_call: TRBJ2-3
clone_size: .
v_call: TRBV9
d_call: TRBD2
cdr3_nt: TGTGCCAGCAGCTTACGCGGGAGGACAGATACGCAGTATTTT
cdr3_aa: CASSLRGRTDTQYF

j_call: TRBJ2-5
clone_size: .
v_call: TRBV13
d_call: .
cdr3_nt: TGTGCCAGCAGCTCTCACCGGGACACCACCTCGGTGAACTTC
cdr3_aa: CASSSHRDTTSVNF

j_call: TRBJ2-7
clone_size: .
v_call: TRBV7-6
d_call: .
cdr3_nt: TGTGCCAGCAGCTCGGACACAATCTACGAGCAGTACTTC
cdr3_aa: CASSSDTIYEQYF

j_call: TRBJ2-5
clone_size: .
v_call: TRBV4-1
d_call: TRBD1
cdr3_nt: TGCGCCAGCAGCCTACCGGGACAGGGTCAGACCCAGTACTTC
cdr3_aa: CASSLPGQGQTQYF

j_call: TRBJ2-7
clone_size: .
v_call: TRBV27
d_call: TRBD1
cdr3_nt: TGTGCCAGCAGTCATGGGACAGGGGGTCTCGAGCAGTACTTC
cdr3_aa: CASSHGTGGLEQYF

j_call: TRBJ2-5
clone_size: .
v_call: TRBV2
d_call: TRBD2
cdr3_nt: TGTGCCAGCAGAGACGGTTCGGGACTAAGACAAGAGACCCAGTACTTC
cdr3_aa: CASRDGSGLRQETQYF

j_call: TRBJ1-2
clone_size: .
v_call: TRBV27
d_call: TRBD1
cdr3_nt: TGTGCCAGCAGTTTTCAGGGGGCAGGCTATGGCTACACCTTC
cdr3_aa: CASSFQGAGYGYTF

j_call: TRBJ1-1
clone_size: .
v_call: TRBV4-2
d_call: .
cdr3_nt: TGTGCCAGCAGCCAAGAATTCCAGAACACTGAAGCTTTCTTT
cdr3_aa: CASSQEFQNTEAFF

j_call: TRBJ2-1
clone_size: once
v_call: TRBV2
d_call: TRBD2
cdr3_nt: TGTGCCACTCGCCGGGAGGGCGTATACAATGAGCAGTTCTTC
cdr3_aa: CATRREGVYNEQFF

j_call: TRBJ2-7
clone_size: once
v_call: TRBV7-9
d_call: .
cdr3_nt: TGTGCCAGCAGCTTTGGGCAGGGGGGACTTTTGGAGCAGTACTTC
cdr3_aa: CASSFGQGGLLEQYF

j_call: TRBJ2-3
clone_size: .
v_call: TRBV5-1
d_call: .
cdr3_nt: TGCGCCAGCAGCTTAGAGGCGTTGACCCGGGAGACAGATACGCAGTATTTT
cdr3_aa: CASSLEALTRETDTQYF

j_call: TRBJ2-7
clone_size: .
v_call: TRBV27
d_call: .
cdr3_nt: TGTGCCAGCAGTGCCACAGGGCCCCAAACCTACGAGCAGTACTTC
cdr3_aa: CASSATGPQTYEQYF

j_call: TRBJ1-4
clone_size: .
v_call: TRBV9
d_call: .
cdr3_nt: TGTGCCAGCAGCGTCGGGACACGGATGGGAAAACTGTTTTTT
cdr3_aa: CASSVGTRMGKLFF

j_call: TRBJ2-1
clone_size: once
v_call: TRBV4-1
d_call: TRBD2
cdr3_nt: TGCGCCAGCAGCCAATCTAGCGGTACCTACAATGAGCAGTTCTTC
cdr3_aa: CASSQSSGTYNEQFF

j_call: TRBJ2-5
clone_size: .
v_call: TRBV6-5
d_call: .
cdr3_nt: TGTGCCAGCAGTTACTCGGACAGACACGAAGAGACCCAGTACTTC
cdr3_aa: CASSYSDRHEETQYF

j_call: TRBJ2-7
clone_size: .
v_call: TRBV9
d_call: TRBD2
cdr3_nt: TGTGCCAGCAGCCTTGGGACTAGCGGGAGGCAGCCCTACGAGCAGTACTTC
cdr3_aa: CASSLGTSGRQPYEQYF

j_call: TRBJ1-4
clone_size: .
v_call: TRBV12-2
d_call: .
cdr3_nt: TGTGCAAGTCGCTTATATTCGGATAGCTTAAATGAAAAACTGTTTTTT
cdr3_aa: CASRLYSDSLNEKLFF

j_call: TRBJ2-3
clone_size: .
v_call: TRBV29-1
d_call: .
cdr3_nt: TGCAGCGTTGAGCCGTTCGGCCACAGATTAAGGTACACAGATACGCAGTATTTT
cdr3_aa: CSVEPFGHRLRYTDTQYF

j_call: TRBJ2-3
clone_size: .
v_call: TRBV7-2
d_call: TRBD1
cdr3_nt: TGTGCCAGCAGCTTAGACCAGGGGGCAGATACGCAGTATTTT
cdr3_aa: CASSLDQGADTQYF

j_call: TRBJ2-3
clone_size: .
v_call: TRBV27
d_call: .
cdr3_nt: TGTGCCAGCGGGCGGCCACCATCCGGTTTAGCGAACACAGATACGCAGTATTTT
cdr3_aa: CASGRPPSGLANTDTQYF

j_call: TRBJ2-5
clone_size: .
v_call: TRBV7-9
d_call: TRBD1
cdr3_nt: TGTGCCAGCAGCTCGGGACAGGGTGCGGTAGGAGAGACCCAGTACTTC
cdr3_aa: CASSSGQGAVGETQYF

j_call: TRBJ1-1
clone_size: .
v_call: TRBV7-2
d_call: TRBD1
cdr3_nt: TGTGCCAGCAGCTTAGCGCTTGAGGGGGCGTACACTGAAGCTTTCTTT
cdr3_aa: CASSLALEGAYTEAFF